What follows is one T cell receptor beta chain and its context. This entry is derived from a study of T cell changes during pregnancy in multiple sclerosis. The CDR3 spans 14 residues. Germline values: CDR1 MNHNS, CDR2 SASEGT. The V and J ends lost 6 bases and 4 bases, in that order; junction bases with no gene match: 8. The protocol was immunoSEQ multiplex PCR, while the TCRdb copy is restricted to in-frame clones and leaves out a portion. Here the sample spans under 60,000 clones, around 94% being singletons. V gene TRBV6-1 combines with J gene TRBJ2-5; 7 bases are shared with TRBD1. Sequences were derived from CD4+ T cells from peripheral blood mononuclear cells, sampled in the third trimester of pregnancy. The source is a female donor with multiple sclerosis, enrolled in a pregnancy study. CDR3 sequence: CASRTGMGRETQYF. CDR3 nucleotide sequence: TGTGCCAGCAGGACAGGGATGGGGAGAGAGACCCAGTACTTC.